This TCR beta chain was sequenced during a study of blood T cell repertoires in COVID-19 (dated by TCRdb to the early 2020s). Study-level background: Collaborator samples came from the United States, Italy and Spain and covered acute and convalescent phases of COVID-19. The samples were drawn from two sources: the first 160 participants of the ongoing ImmuneRACE study, and about 1,300 subjects contributed by 6 global collaborators. Where available, HLA class I and class II types were taken from metadata supplied by the sample provider and were not determined by assay-based typing. Sample metadata almost always included a de-identified subject ID, COVID-19 status, age in years and sex. A freely available public database, intended as a resource for researchers studying the immune response to SARS-CoV-2, is where the repertoires were released. The material from the prospective study consisted of cDNA or gDNA derived from T cells, B-cell-depleted T cells, or PBMCs. Deeply sampled blood TCRbeta repertoires from subjects exposed to, actively infected with, or recovered from COVID-19 were included in the dataset. Study-level results and caveats: How much clinical and demographic metadata was included differed by source and by participant, and the metadata was provided uncurated.

The collaborating institutions used their own protocols to collect whole blood in K2EDTA tubes. For TCRbeta analysis, collaborators shipped samples in one of three forms: frozen whole blood, isolated PBMCs, or DNA extracted from either of those sample types. The immunoSEQ Assay, a bias-controlled multiplex PCR, was used to amplify TCRbeta CDR3 regions from genomic DNA. The authors' analysis ran thus. Within the assay, amplification of reference gene primers was used to estimate how many nucleated cells each sample contained. To quantify the absolute abundance of each unique TCRbeta CDR3 rearrangement, sequence reads were collapsed and filtered. For each sample, productive Simpson clonality was calculated as the square root of Simpson's diversity index across productive rearrangements. In its TCRdb copy, this immuneACCESS table keeps in-frame sequences only and misses some clones. Where compared with another copy, unresolved V genes explain less than half of these, and the others have no known cause. The V and J calls and clone size are taken from that table; D and trimming were inferred from the DNA. Counted in this sample were 200,000 or so clones; around nine tenths of them appeared once. Around 2.9% of the sample comes from the top ten.

Worth noting for this clone: No antigen is known for it. Base qualities are not provided; no much larger clone lies one nucleotide away.

Here V drops 8 bases and J drops 3 bases, and the junction holds 8 bases not matched to any gene. CDR3 length: 14 amino acids, cysteine to phenylalanine. Of all the DNA, just the CDR3 is kept, 42 bases in frame from base 1. CDR1 and CDR2 are drawn from the germline V gene (reference sequence): MNHEY, SMNVEV. The chain is made from TRBV27 and TRBJ2-7, with 9 middle bases fitting TRBD1. The sample was peripheral blood. The receptor was derived from a woman aged 60-75 years with acute or convalescent COVID-19. The CDR3 is CASRRWDRDYEQYF. The bases are TGTGCCAGCCGGAGGTGGGACAGGGACTACGAGCAGTACTTC.